The 10 T cell receptor beta chains below come from one sample, sequenced in a study of regulatory T cells in long-lasting Graves disease. Time point given: persistent/refractory GD, antithyroid drugs over 5 years with positive TRAb. PBMC-derived RNA was used for the TCR library. Construction of the TCR beta libraries employed iRepertoire HTBI primers in conjunction with Arm-PCR of CDR3 regions. TCRdb reanalysed the multiplex PCR reads using MiXCR and keeps one entry per CDR3 protein. The profile shows a few hundred thousand distinct CDR3 sequences, 23% of them singletons. The sequencing used peripheral blood mononuclear cells (PBMCs), collected when the disease was refractory, from a patient treated with antithyroid drugs. These receptors originate from a female donor with Graves disease.

This chain links TRBV28 with TRBJ1-6; D call uncertain. Germline-derived CDR1 and CDR2 are MDHEN and SYDVKM. Trimming took off 9 bases at V and 0 bases at J, with 12 bases between the two ends. The CDR3 spans 15 residues. CDR3 in amino acids: CASLEQSSYNSPLHF. CDR3 sequence (DNA): TGTGCCAGTCTGGAACAGAGCTCCTATAATTCACCCCTCCACTTT.

This clonotype came up a few times. The chain carries TRBV10-3 and TRBJ1-5; D is uncertain. Germline loops: CDR1 ENHRY, CDR2 SYGVKD. With 3 bases removed from V and 3 bases from J, the gap between germline ends came to 0 bases. This CDR3 spans 11 amino acids. The chain's CDR3 is CAISDNQPQHF. For the CDR3, the DNA is TGTGCCATCAGTGACAATCAGCCCCAGCATTTT.

The rearrangement joins TRBV10-3 to TRBJ1-1; possible D gene TRBD1, 5 bases. CDR1 ENHRY and CDR2 SYGVKD come from the germline V gene. Trimming pared 10 bases from V and 0 bases from J, leaving 18 bases between. The CDR3 runs 15 residues. CDR3 region: CATLPGISMNTEAFF. The CDR3 bases are TGTGCCACCCTACCAGGGATTTCGATGAACACTGAAGCTTTCTTT.

The sample holds many counts of this clonotype. This chain uses TRBV11-2 with TRBJ1-2; D is uncertain. Trimming removed 3 bases from V and 3 bases from J, with 17 bases in between. The CDR3 sequence is 16 residues long. Looked up from germline, CDR1 is SGHAT and CDR2 is FQNNGV. CDR3 in DNA: TGTGCCAGCAGCTTCGGCAACCCGGGTCCCGACTATGGCTACACCTTC. Translation: CASSFGNPGPDYGYTF.

The table lists this clonotype with a few counts. The chain joins TRBV5-1 to TRBJ2-5; D tentatively reads TRBD1 or TRBD2 (5 bases each). From germline, CDR1 is SGHRS and CDR2 YFSETQ. This CDR3 comprises 15 residues. V was trimmed by 0 bases and J by 2 bases, leaving 11 bases between them. The CDR3: CASSLVWGSQETQYF. The CDR3 nucleotides are TGCGCCAGCAGCTTGGTATGGGGGAGTCAAGAGACCCAGTACTTC.

This clonotype appeared a few times. The chain uses TRBV7-3 and TRBJ2-5, with 7 nucleotides matching TRBD2. The CDR3 spans 18 residues. Germline CDR1 and CDR2: SGHTA and FQGTGA. V dropped 2 bases and J dropped 5; count of bases not matched to a gene: 17. As DNA, the CDR3 is TGTGCCAGCAGCTTACGGTCGGCGGGAGTCGCAGGTCGGGAGACCCAGTACTTC. Protein: CASSLRSAGVAGRETQYF.

This rearrangement joins TRBV15 to TRBJ2-1, with 11 bases matching TRBD2. This CDR3 region has 16 residues. The V gene end was trimmed by 0 bases and the J gene end by 3 bases; junction bases not matched to a gene: 1. Germline assignment: CDR1 LNHNV and CDR2 YYDKDF (reference sequence). CDR3 DNA: TGTGCCACCAGCAGAGATGGGACTAGCGGCTACAATGAGCAGTTCTTC. Its protein product is CATSRDGTSGYNEQFF.

This clonotype was detected only a few times. The junction and the germline gene differ at one end; a read error may be behind it. V is TRBV7-7 and J is TRBJ2-5, with D possibly TRBD2 on 6 matching bases. The germline gives CDR1 SSHAT, CDR2 FNYEAQ (reference sequence). The length of the CDR3 is 15 residues. In DNA, the CDR3 is TGTGCTAGCAGCTTTCAGCTAGCGTCTCAAGAGACCCAGTACTTC. Protein sequence: CASSFQLASQETQYF.

This rearrangement joins TRBV30 to TRBJ1-2, with TRBD1 as a possible D gene (5 bases). V was shortened by 0 bases and J by 3 bases, with 17 bases between the two germline ends. The CDR3 is made up of 16 amino acids. The V gene's germline CDR1 is GTSNPN and CDR2 SVGIG (reference sequence). CDR3 sequence (DNA): TGTGCCTGGAGTGTTGTTCTTCCGGGGGAACACTATGGCTACACCTTC. This encodes CAWSVVLPGEHYGYTF.

J is TRBJ1-5 and V is TRBV4-1, with D perhaps matching TRBD1 (6 bases). Trimming removed 5 bases from V and 1 base from J, with 18 bases in between. CDR3 length equals 17 residues. Germline assignment: CDR1 MGHRA and CDR2 YSYEKL. This chain's CDR3 is CASSSRQVGRSNQPQHF. DNA of the CDR3: TGCGCCAGCAGCTCACGACAGGTTGGCCGAAGCAATCAGCCCCAGCATTTT.